These 30 T cell receptor beta chains came from one sample sequenced in a study of cytomegalovirus exposure and HLA in healthy donors. PCR used 60 Vbeta primers and 13 Jbeta primers. Sequencing used immunoSEQ multiplex PCR; TCRdb keeps in-frame clones, though not all of them. The sample holds about 170,000 clones, around three quarters seen once. The sequenced sample was PBMCs. These receptors were taken from a young woman in good health and CMV-seropositive.

The chain employs TRBV10-3 and TRBJ1-3, with D unclear. In germline, CDR1 is ENHRY, CDR2 SYGVKD. CDR3 length: 15 amino acids. V lost 0 bases and J lost 2, with 8 bases in between. The CDR3 nucleotides are TGTGCCATCAGTGAGTCGGGAGATCCTGGAAACACCATATATTTT. This translates into CAISESGDPGNTIYF.

The rearrangement joins TRBV5-1 to TRBJ2-5; 8 bases match TRBD1. J lost 5 bases, V lost 6 bases, and 9 bases had no gene match. The CDR3 covers 14 residues. The germline V gene encodes CDR1 SGHRS and CDR2 YFSETQ. CDR3 DNA: TGCGCCAGCACGAATCGACAGGGGCCGGAGACCCAGTACTTC. This codes for CASTNRQGPETQYF. Full variable domain (remainder filled in from reference TRBV5-1 and TRBJ2-5): KAGVTQTPRYLIKTRGQQVTLSCSPISGHRSVSWYQQTPGQGLQFLFEYFSETQRNKGNFPGRFSGRQFSNSRSEMNVSTLELGDSALYLCASTNRQGPETQYFGPGTRLLVL.

The chain has TRBV9 and TRBJ1-2, with D unclear. CDR3 size: 14 residues. The V end lost 0 bases, the J end lost 7 bases, and 13 bases lay between the germline ends. CDR1 and CDR2 from the germline V gene are SGDLS and YYNGEE. CDR3 coding DNA: TGTGCCAGCAGCGTAGGCGGAGTTGGTCGTGGCTACACCTTC. Protein sequence: CASSVGGVGRGYTF. Full variable domain (missing parts from reference TRBV9 and TRBJ1-2): DSGVTQTPKHLITATGQRVTLRCSPRSGDLSVYWYQQSLDQGLQFLIQYYNGEERAKGNILERFSAQQFPDLHSELNLSSLELGDSALYFCASSVGGVGRGYTFGSGTRLTVV.

The chain is built from TRBV5-8 and TRBJ1-3; possibly TRBD1 for D (5 bases). The CDR3 totals 15 residues. From germline, CDR1 is SGHTS and CDR2 YDEGEE. Trimming stripped 4 bases from V and 0 bases from J, with 11 bases between. The DNA of the CDR3 is TGTGCCAGCAGCAGAGGGACTTCCTCTGGAAACACCATATATTTT. Translation gives CASSRGTSSGNTIYF.

The chain uses TRBV30 and TRBJ1-6, with a weak D call TRBD1 (6 bases). Germline V gene data show CDR1 as GTSNPN and CDR2 as SVGIG (reference sequence). The V end lost 6 bases, the J end lost 4 bases, and 16 bases lay between the germline ends. This CDR3 is built from 15 residues. The CDR3 is CACLTGNSYNSPLHF. The CDR3 bases are TGTGCCTGCCTCACAGGGAATTCTTATAATTCACCCCTCCACTTT.

This chain connects TRBV27 to TRBJ2-3; TRBD1 agrees at 7 bases. Germline-derived CDR1 and CDR2 are MNHEY and SMNVEV (reference sequence). V dropped 5 bases and J dropped 3; count of bases not matched to a gene: 8. This CDR3 has 15 amino acids. This chain's CDR3 is CASSTPRQGTDTQYF. The CDR3 DNA reads as TGTGCCAGCAGTACCCCCCGACAGGGAACAGATACGCAGTATTTT.

The chain uses TRBV18 and TRBJ2-1; TRBD1 is a possible D gene (6 bases). From germline, CDR1 is KGHSH and CDR2 LQKENI. The CDR3 sequence is 17 residues long. V lost 0 bases to trimming and J lost 0 bases, with 12 bases between them. The CDR3 DNA sequence: TGTGCCAGCTCACCACCTCAGGGGTTAAGCTCCTACAATGAGCAGTTCTTC. It translates to CASSPPQGLSSYNEQFF.

V usage is TRBV28 and J usage is TRBJ1-2; D is unresolved. CDR1 and CDR2 from the germline V gene are MDHEN and SYDVKM. The CDR3 spans 12 residues. V lost 4 bases to trimming and J lost 3 bases, with 6 bases between them. CDR3 nucleotide sequence: TGTGCCAGCAGTTGGGCTCACTATGGCTACACCTTC. Protein: CASSWAHYGYTF.

This clone has only one observation. This chain links TRBV5-6 with TRBJ2-5, with a tentative D call TRBD2 (6 bases). The CDR3 has 15 residues. Trimming removed 2 bases at V and 4 bases at J, with 15 bases between. Looked up from germline, CDR1 is SGHDT and CDR2 is YYEEEE. The CDR3 loop is CASSFIAELAETQYF. The CDR3 region has the DNA TGTGCCAGCAGCTTTATAGCGGAACTGGCAGAGACCCAGTACTTC.

The rearrangement uses TRBV28 and TRBJ1-5; 8 bases align to TRBD1. The CDR3 has 15 residues. V gave up 5 bases and J gave up 5 bases; unmatched junction bases: 8. Germline lookup yields CDR1 MDHEN and CDR2 SYDVKM. The CDR3 region has the DNA TGTGCCAGCAGTGCTGCGGGACAGGCTTATCAGCCCCAGCATTTT. Protein sequence: CASSAAGQAYQPQHF.

The rearrangement links TRBV7-2 to TRBJ2-2; tentatively, D is TRBD1 (6 bases). The CDR3 length is 16 residues. The germline gives CDR1 SGHTA, CDR2 FQGNSA. V shed 5 bases and J shed 6 bases, with 19 bases lying between them. This chain's CDR3 is CASSLSRNRVPGELFF. CDR3 in DNA: TGTGCCAGCAGCCTGAGTCGCAACAGGGTCCCCGGGGAGCTGTTTTTT.

In its sample, this clone was seen a few times. At one boundary the junction diverges from the germline segment, which might be a read error. This chain links TRBV7-9 with TRBJ2-7; the D is unclear. The length of the CDR3 is 13 residues. CDR1 and CDR2 (germline): SEHNR, FQNEAQ (reference sequence). The DNA of the CDR3 is TGTTCCAGCAGCCACGACATAGTCTACGAGCAGTACTTC. Translation gives CSSSHDIVYEQYF.

This clone appeared a single time. The chain recombines TRBV27 with TRBJ2-7, with D maybe TRBD2 (6 bases). The V end lost 3 bases, the J end lost 6 bases, and 12 bases lay between the germline ends. The CDR3 sequence is 13 residues long. CDR1 MNHEY and CDR2 SMNVEV come from the germline V gene (reference sequence). The CDR3 loop is CASSLGGSAEQYF. In DNA form, the CDR3 reads TGTGCCAGCAGTTTGGGGGGTTCTGCCGAGCAGTACTTC.

This clone came up a few times. The V and J genes are TRBV11-3 and TRBJ2-2, with a possible D match to TRBD2 (6 bases). V was pared by 1 base and J by 4 bases, with 16 bases between. The CDR3 is made up of 17 amino acids. Germline-derived CDR1 and CDR2 are SGHNT and YENEEA. CDR3 residues: CASSLGLSPRGTGELFF. The CDR3, as DNA: TGTGCCAGCAGCTTAGGGCTCTCCCCGCGGGGCACCGGGGAGCTGTTTTTT.

The sample holds one count of this clone. The V gene is TRBV10-2, the J gene TRBJ1-3; 12 bases align to TRBD1. The germline V gene encodes CDR1 WSHSY and CDR2 SAAADI. This CDR3 contains 14 residues. J lost 8 bases, V lost 4 bases, and 3 bases had no gene match. As DNA, the CDR3 is TGCGCCAGCAGTGGGGGACAGGGGGCATACACCATATATTTT. Translation: CASSGGQGAYTIYF.

V is TRBV5-6 and J is TRBJ2-7; D unresolved. The germline V gene encodes CDR1 SGHDT and CDR2 YYEEEE. The V end lost 0 bases, the J end lost 4 bases, and 11 bases lay between the germline ends. The length of the CDR3 is 14 residues. CDR3 protein: CASSLVGRLYEQYF. The CDR3 bases are TGTGCCAGCAGCTTGGTCGGCAGACTTTACGAGCAGTACTTC.

This chain uses TRBV30 with TRBJ1-1; D gene unclear. Trimming shortened V by 5 bases and J by 7 bases, and 14 bases separated the two germline ends. CDR1 GTSNPN and CDR2 SVGIG come from the germline V gene (reference sequence). The CDR3 loop spans 12 amino acids. The CDR3 region is CAWGEDGGEAFF. The CDR3 coding sequence is TGTGCCTGGGGGGAGGATGGCGGTGAAGCTTTCTTT.

This chain uses TRBV5-1 with TRBJ1-4; D unresolved. CDR3 length: 14 amino acids. V lost 1 base, J lost 8 bases, and 12 bases lay in between. The V gene's germline CDR1 is SGHRS and CDR2 YFSETQ. CDR3 in amino acids: CASSLTGPEEKLFF. In DNA form, the CDR3 reads TGCGCCAGCAGCTTGACTGGGCCCGAAGAAAAACTGTTTTTT.

This chain uses TRBV15 with TRBJ1-3; no definite D call. The CDR3 loop spans 16 amino acids. Germline V gene sequence: CDR1 LNHNV, CDR2 YYDKDF (reference sequence). The germline V and J ends were trimmed by 1 base and 2 bases, with 12 bases remaining between them. CDR3 in DNA: TGTGCCACCAGCAGAGGCCAAGCAAGAACTGGAAACACCATATATTTT. Amino acid sequence: CATSRGQARTGNTIYF.

This chain uses TRBV7-9 with TRBJ1-5, with a weak D call TRBD1 (6 bases). The V gene lost 4 bases and the J gene lost 5 bases, with 12 bases spanning the gap. Germline V gives CDR1 SEHNR, CDR2 FQNEAQ (reference sequence). The CDR3 runs 14 residues. The CDR3 DNA sequence: TGTGCCAGCAGCTCAGGGGTTTTCGATCAGCCCCAGCATTTT. It encodes CASSSGVFDQPQHF.

This sequence joins TRBV5-4 and TRBJ2-7, with D maybe TRBD2 (6 bases). CDR1 and CDR2 (germline): SGHNT, YYREEE (reference sequence). The CDR3 extends over 14 amino acids. V gave up 4 bases and J gave up 3 bases, with 14 bases separating them. The CDR3 reads CASSVGGARYEQYF. In nucleotides, the CDR3 is TGTGCCAGCAGCGTGGGAGGTGCACGCTACGAGCAGTACTTC.

The CDR3 DNA follows: TGTGCCAGCTCACCAAGAAGAGGGAGGGCCCACGAGCAGTACTTC. Protein product: CASSPRRGRAHEQYF. This chain joins TRBV18 and TRBJ2-7, with 7 bases matching TRBD2. V trimming: 2 bases; J trimming: 5 bases; junction bases outside the gene matches: 9. CDR3 length: 15 amino acids. Germline CDR1 reads KGHSH; CDR2 reads LQKENI. Full variable domain (rest looked up from reference TRBV18 and TRBJ2-7): NAGVMQNPRHLVRRRGQEARLRCSPMKGHSHVYWYRQLPEEGLKFMVYLQKENIIDESGMPKERFSAEFPKEGPSILRIQQVVRGDSAAYFCASSPRRGRAHEQYFGPGTRLTVT.

This chain connects TRBV7-2 to TRBJ2-1; D remains ambiguous. The CDR3 is made up of 15 amino acids. Trimming cost V 0 bases and J 0 bases, with 6 bases left between them. Per the germline V gene, CDR1 is SGHTA and CDR2 is FQGNSA. CDR3 DNA: TGTGCCAGCAGCTTAGCGAGACTCTCCTACAATGAGCAGTTCTTC. Residues: CASSLARLSYNEQFF.

V is TRBV6-6 and J is TRBJ1-2, with no clear D. Per germline, CDR1 MNHNY and CDR2 SVGAGI (reference sequence). The CDR3 loop spans 15 amino acids. V was trimmed by 2 bases and J by 0 bases, leaving 10 bases between them. The CDR3 sequence: CASSYTGESNYGYTF. In DNA, the CDR3 is TGTGCCAGCAGTTACACGGGAGAGTCTAACTATGGCTACACCTTC.

This sequence joins TRBV28 and TRBJ2-5; TRBD2 matches 9 bases. CDR1 is MDHEN and CDR2 is SYDVKM in the germline V gene. The CDR3 has 16 amino acids. V trimming: 5 bases; J trimming: 3 bases; junction bases outside the gene matches: 10. The CDR3 DNA reads TGTGCCAGCAGTCCGGGACTAGCCACAGTTGAAGAGACCCAGTACTTC. It encodes CASSPGLATVEETQYF.

The J gene is TRBJ1-6, the V gene TRBV5-4; 7 bases fit TRBD1. The V segment lost 3 bases and the J segment 6 bases; nucleotides outside the gene matches: 9. CDR3 size: 16 residues. The germline CDR1 and CDR2 sequences are SGHNT and YYREEE (reference sequence). For the CDR3, the DNA is TGTGCCAGCAGCTCAGCAGGGGGTGGGATTAATTCACCCCTCCACTTT. This translates into CASSSAGGGINSPLHF.

The V call is TRBV4-3, the J call TRBJ1-5; unclear D gene. With 0 bases removed from V and 5 bases from J, the gap between germline ends came to 8 bases. Germline CDR1 LGHNA, CDR2 YSLEER. The CDR3 is made up of 14 amino acids. In DNA form, the CDR3 reads TGCGCCAGCAGCCAAGATCTAGGAGATCAGCCCCAGCATTTT. Translation gives CASSQDLGDQPQHF.

The chain combines TRBV13 with TRBJ1-1, with no clear D. This CDR3 has 12 amino acids. The V gene's germline CDR1 is PRHDT and CDR2 FYEKMQ (reference sequence). The ends were cut back, 3 bases at V and 2 bases at J, with 4 bases in the middle. CDR3 sequence: CASSFVNTEAFF. Here the CDR3 DNA reads TGTGCCAGCAGCTTCGTTAACACTGAAGCTTTCTTT.

The chain uses TRBV6-5 and TRBJ1-4; no clear D gene. Germline assignment: CDR1 MNHEY and CDR2 SVGAGI. V lost 6 bases, J lost 0 bases, and 8 bases lay in between. CDR3 length equals 14 residues. The CDR3 DNA is TGTGCCAGCAGCGGACTGGCAACTAATGAAAAACTGTTTTTT. As protein: CASSGLATNEKLFF.

The count of this clone is one. The chain recombines TRBV18 with TRBJ2-5; D uncertain. The V gene's germline CDR1 is KGHSH and CDR2 LQKENI. The CDR3 length is 13 residues. V was clipped by 3 bases and J by 4 bases, with 9 bases between them. The CDR3 protein is CASSPTERETQYF. CDR3 nucleotide sequence: TGTGCCAGCTCACCGACGGAGCGAGAGACCCAGTACTTC.